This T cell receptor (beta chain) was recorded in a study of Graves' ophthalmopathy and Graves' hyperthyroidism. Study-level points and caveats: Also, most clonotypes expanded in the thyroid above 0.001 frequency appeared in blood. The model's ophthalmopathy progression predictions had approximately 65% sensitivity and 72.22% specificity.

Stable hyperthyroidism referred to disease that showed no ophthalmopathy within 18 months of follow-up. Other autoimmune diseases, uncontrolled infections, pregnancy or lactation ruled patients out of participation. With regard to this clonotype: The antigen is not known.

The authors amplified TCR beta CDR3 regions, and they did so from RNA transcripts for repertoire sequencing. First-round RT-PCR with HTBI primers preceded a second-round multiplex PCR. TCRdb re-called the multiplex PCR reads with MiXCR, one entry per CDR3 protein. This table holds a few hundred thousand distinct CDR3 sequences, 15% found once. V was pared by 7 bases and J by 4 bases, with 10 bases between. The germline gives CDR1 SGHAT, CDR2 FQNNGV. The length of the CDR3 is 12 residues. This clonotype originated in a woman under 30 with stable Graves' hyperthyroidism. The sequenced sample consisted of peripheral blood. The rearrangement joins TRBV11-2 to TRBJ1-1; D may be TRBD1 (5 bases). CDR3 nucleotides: TGTGCCAGCAAGCGTGGGACCACTGAAGCTTTCTTT. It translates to CASKRGTTEAFF.